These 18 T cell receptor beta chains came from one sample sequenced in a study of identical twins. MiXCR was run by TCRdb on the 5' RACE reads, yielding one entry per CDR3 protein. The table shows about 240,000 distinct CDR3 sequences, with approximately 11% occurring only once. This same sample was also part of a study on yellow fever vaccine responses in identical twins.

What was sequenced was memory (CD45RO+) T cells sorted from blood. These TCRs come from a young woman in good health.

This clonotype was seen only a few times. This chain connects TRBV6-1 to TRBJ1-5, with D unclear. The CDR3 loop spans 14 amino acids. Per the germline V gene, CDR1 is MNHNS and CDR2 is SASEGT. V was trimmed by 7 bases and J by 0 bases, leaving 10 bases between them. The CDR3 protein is CASTPIASNQPQHF. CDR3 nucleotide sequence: TGTGCCAGCACCCCCATTGCTAGCAATCAGCCCCAGCATTTT.

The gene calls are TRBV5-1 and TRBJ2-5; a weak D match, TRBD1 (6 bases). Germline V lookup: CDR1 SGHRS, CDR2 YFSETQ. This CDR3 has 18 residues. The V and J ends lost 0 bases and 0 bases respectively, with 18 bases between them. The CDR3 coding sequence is TGCGCCAGCAGCTTGGTTCCCCAGGGGCCGCTATACCAAGAGACCCAGTACTTC. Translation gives CASSLVPQGPLYQETQYF.

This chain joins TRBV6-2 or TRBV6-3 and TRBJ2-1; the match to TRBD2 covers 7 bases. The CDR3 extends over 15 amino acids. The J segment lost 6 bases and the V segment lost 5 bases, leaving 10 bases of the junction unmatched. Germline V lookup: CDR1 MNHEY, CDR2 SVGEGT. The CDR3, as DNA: TGTGCCAGCAGTCCTCGACTAGCATGGGGCAATGAGCAGTTCTTC. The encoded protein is CASSPRLAWGNEQFF.

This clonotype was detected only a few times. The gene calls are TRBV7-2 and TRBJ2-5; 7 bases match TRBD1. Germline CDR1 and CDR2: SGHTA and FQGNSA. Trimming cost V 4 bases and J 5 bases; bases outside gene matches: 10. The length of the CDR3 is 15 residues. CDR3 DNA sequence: TGTGCCAGCAGCTCACCATCGACAGGGTGGGAGACCCAGTACTTC. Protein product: CASSSPSTGWETQYF.

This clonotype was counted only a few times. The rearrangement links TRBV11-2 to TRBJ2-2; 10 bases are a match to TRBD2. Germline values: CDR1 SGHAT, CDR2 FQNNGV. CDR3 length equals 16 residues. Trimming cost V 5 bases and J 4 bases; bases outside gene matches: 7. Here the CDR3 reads CASSPFPSGSTGELFF. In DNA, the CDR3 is TGTGCCAGCAGCCCCTTCCCTAGCGGGAGCACCGGGGAGCTGTTTTTT.

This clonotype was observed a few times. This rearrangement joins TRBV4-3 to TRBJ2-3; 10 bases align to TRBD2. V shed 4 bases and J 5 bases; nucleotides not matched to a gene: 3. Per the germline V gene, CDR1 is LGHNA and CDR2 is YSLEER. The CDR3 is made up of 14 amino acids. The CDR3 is CASSRLAGGDTQYF. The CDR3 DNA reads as TGCGCCAGCAGCCGGTTAGCGGGAGGAGATACGCAGTATTTT.

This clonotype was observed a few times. CDR3 region: CASSWPRSGANVLTF. CDR3 bases: TGTGCCAGCAGCTGGCCTCGCTCTGGGGCCAACGTCCTGACTTTC. This chain connects TRBV6-1 to TRBJ2-6; D unresolved. V lost 6 bases, J lost 0 bases, and 9 bases lay in between. CDR3 length: 15 amino acids. Per the germline V gene, CDR1 is MNHNS and CDR2 is SASEGT.

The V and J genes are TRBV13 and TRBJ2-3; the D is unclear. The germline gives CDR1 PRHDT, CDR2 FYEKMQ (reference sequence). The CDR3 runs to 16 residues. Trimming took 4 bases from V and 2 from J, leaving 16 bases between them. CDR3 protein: CASSSRNSLSTDTQYF. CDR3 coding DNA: TGTGCCAGCAGCTCCCGCAACTCACTGTCCACAGATACGCAGTATTTT.

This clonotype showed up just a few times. CDR3 sequence: CASFFGCTDTQYF. The CDR3 DNA follows: TGTGCCAGCTTTTTCGGGTGCACAGATACGCAGTATTTT. The chain links TRBV9 to TRBJ2-3; D not certain. From germline, CDR1 is SGDLS and CDR2 YYNGEE. V lost 7 bases and J 1 base, leaving 10 bases between the germline ends. This CDR3 region has 13 residues.

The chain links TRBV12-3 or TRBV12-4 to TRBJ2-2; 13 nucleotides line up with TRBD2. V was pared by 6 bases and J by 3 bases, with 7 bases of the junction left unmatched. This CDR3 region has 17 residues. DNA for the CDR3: TGTGCCAGCAGCAACGGACTAGCGGGAGTGGACACCGGGGAGCTGTTTTTT. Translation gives CASSNGLAGVDTGELFF.

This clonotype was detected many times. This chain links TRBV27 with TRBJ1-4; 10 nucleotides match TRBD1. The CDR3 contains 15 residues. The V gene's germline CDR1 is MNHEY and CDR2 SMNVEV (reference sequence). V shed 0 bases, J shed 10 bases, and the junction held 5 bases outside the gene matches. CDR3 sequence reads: CASSLSGQGWGKLFF. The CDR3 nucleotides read TGTGCCAGCAGTTTATCGGGACAGGGGTGGGGAAAACTGTTTTTT.

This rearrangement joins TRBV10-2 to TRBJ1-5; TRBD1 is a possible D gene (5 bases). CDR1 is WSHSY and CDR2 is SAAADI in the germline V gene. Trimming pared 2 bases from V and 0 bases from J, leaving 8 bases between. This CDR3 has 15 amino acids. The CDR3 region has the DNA TGCGCCAGCAGTGAGACAGGCACTAGCAATCAGCCCCAGCATTTT. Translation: CASSETGTSNQPQHF.

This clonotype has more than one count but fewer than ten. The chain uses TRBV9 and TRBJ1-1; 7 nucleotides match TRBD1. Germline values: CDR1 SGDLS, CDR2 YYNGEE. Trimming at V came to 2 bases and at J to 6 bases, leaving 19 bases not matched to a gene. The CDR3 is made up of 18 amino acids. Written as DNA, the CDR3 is TGTGCCAGCAGCGTGGTGGACGCGACAGGGTTCTCGGGGGCTGAAGCTTTCTTT. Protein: CASSVVDATGFSGAEAFF.

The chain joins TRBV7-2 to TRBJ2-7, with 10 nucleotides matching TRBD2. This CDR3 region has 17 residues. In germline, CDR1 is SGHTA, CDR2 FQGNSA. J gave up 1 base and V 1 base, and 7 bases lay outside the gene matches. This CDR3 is CASSLGPSGSLSYEQYF. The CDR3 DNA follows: TGTGCCAGCAGCTTAGGGCCTAGCGGGAGTCTGTCCTACGAGCAGTACTTC.

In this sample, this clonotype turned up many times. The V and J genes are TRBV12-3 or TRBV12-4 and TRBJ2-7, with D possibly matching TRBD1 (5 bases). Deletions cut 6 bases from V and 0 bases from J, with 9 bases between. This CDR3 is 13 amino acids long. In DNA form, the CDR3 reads TGTGCCAGCAGAGCCGACAGCTCCTACGAGCAGTACTTC. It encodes CASRADSSYEQYF.

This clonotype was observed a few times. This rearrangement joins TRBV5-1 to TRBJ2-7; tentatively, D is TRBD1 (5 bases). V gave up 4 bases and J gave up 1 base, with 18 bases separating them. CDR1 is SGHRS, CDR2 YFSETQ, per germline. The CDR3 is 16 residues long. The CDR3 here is CASSKTANVVSYEQYF. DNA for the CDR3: TGCGCCAGCAGCAAGACAGCAAACGTCGTTTCCTACGAGCAGTACTTC.

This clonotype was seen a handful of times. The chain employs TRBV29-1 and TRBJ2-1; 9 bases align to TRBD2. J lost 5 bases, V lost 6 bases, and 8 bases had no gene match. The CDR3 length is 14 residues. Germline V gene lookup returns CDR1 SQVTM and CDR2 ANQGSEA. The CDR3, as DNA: TGCAGCGTAACCGGGACTAGCCGGAACAATGAGCAGTTCTTC. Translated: CSVTGTSRNNEQFF.

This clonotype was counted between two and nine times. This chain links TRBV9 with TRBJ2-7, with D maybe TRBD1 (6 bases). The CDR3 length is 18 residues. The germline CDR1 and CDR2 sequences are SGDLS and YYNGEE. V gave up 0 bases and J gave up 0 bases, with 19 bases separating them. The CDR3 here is CASSVEGQQVGSSYEQYF. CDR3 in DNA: TGTGCCAGCAGCGTAGAGGGACAACAGGTGGGGAGCTCCTACGAGCAGTACTTC.